Listed below are T cell receptor beta chains from one sample, sequenced in a study of OX40 agonist ivuxolimab in advanced cancers. Sequencing used immunoSEQ multiplex PCR; TCRdb keeps in-frame clones, though not all of them. The sample has tens of thousands of clones; 80% to 90% are singletons. The starting material was CD4+ or CD8+ T cells sorted from blood, obtained in a trial of the OX40 agonist ivuxolimab. These receptors all come from an adult with an advanced solid tumor such as melanoma, head and neck, liver or kidney cancer. CDR3s include the opening cysteine and the closing phenylalanine or tryptophan. The D gene is left open where the match is weak. Not every row has a clone size; where given, it reads once, few, many or a size class.

j_gene	abundance	v_gene	d_gene	CDR3nt	CDR3aa
TRBJ2-4	-	TRBV6-4	TRBD2	TGTGCCAGCAGTGGCGGACTAGTCCCTTTAGCCAAAAACATTCAGTACTTC	CASSGGLVPLAKNIQYF
TRBJ2-1	-	TRBV7-3	TRBD2	TGTGCCAGCAGCTTAGCCGGACTAGCGTCGGGTAATGAGCAGTTCTTC	CASSLAGLASGNEQFF
TRBJ2-7	-	TRBV11-2	TRBD1	TGTGCCAGCAGCCCCCAGGGGGCAGCAGGGGAGCAGTACTTC	CASSPQGAAGEQYF
TRBJ1-1	-	TRBV5-5	-	TGTGCCAGCAGCTTGGATATGGGGCGGATGAACACTGAAGCTTTCTTT	CASSLDMGRMNTEAFF
TRBJ2-7	-	TRBV30	TRBD2	TGTGCCTGGAGAATGACTTGGGGGGGAGAAGTACAGCAGTACTTC	CAWRMTWGGEVQQYF
TRBJ2-3	-	TRBV7-3	TRBD2	TGTGCCAGCAGCCTAAGCGGGGGGAACACAGATACGCAGTATTTT	CASSLSGGNTDTQYF
TRBJ2-7	-	TRBV4-3	-	TGCGCCAGCAGCCAAGACTGGCTCTCCTACGAGCAGTACTTC	CASSQDWLSYEQYF
TRBJ1-2	-	TRBV19	TRBD1	TGTGCCAGTAGTATTGGGCAGGGGGCACATGGCTACACCTTC	CASSIGQGAHGYTF
TRBJ2-5	-	TRBV5-1	-	TGCGCCAGCAGCTGGGGGGCGAAGGGAGGAGAGACCCAGTACTTC	CASSWGAKGGETQYF
TRBJ2-7	-	TRBV4-3	-	TGCGCCAGCAGCCAACCGGATTCATCGGGCGAGCAGTACTTC	CASSQPDSSGEQYF
TRBJ2-5	-	TRBV6-5	TRBD1	TGTGCCAGCAGCGCAAACAGGGGGCCAGGAGAGACCCAGTACTTC	CASSANRGPGETQYF
TRBJ1-6	-	TRBV30	TRBD1	TGTGCCTGGAGGAGGGGACAGGGCGGTAATTCACCCCTCCACTTT	CAWRRGQGGNSPLHF
TRBJ2-7	few	TRBV29-1	-	TGCAGCGCCGAGATCAGGGATTACTACGAGCAGTACTTC	CSAEIRDYYEQYF
TRBJ2-3	-	TRBV27	TRBD2	TGTGCCAGCAGTAAAATAGCGTTATGGACTAGCGCAGATACGCAGTATTTT	CASSKIALWTSADTQYF
TRBJ2-3	-	TRBV7-3	TRBD1	TGTGCCAGCAGCTCCGGACAGGGATGGACAGATACGCAGTATTTT	CASSSGQGWTDTQYF
TRBJ2-3	-	TRBV27	-	TGTGCCAGCAGTTTAGCTAGGGGCCTTCTAGCGCCCACTCAAGATACGCAGTATTTT	CASSLARGLLAPTQDTQYF
TRBJ2-7	-	TRBV7-8	TRBD2	TGTGCCAGCAGCATAAGTCGGTGGACTAGCGGGAGTAGATACGAGCAGTACTTC	CASSISRWTSGSRYEQYF
TRBJ2-7	-	TRBV10-1	-	TGCGCCAGCAGTGAGTCTGGCAGGGGCCCCCAAGTCCCGGATTACGAGCAGTACTTC	CASSESGRGPQVPDYEQYF
TRBJ2-3	medium-sized	TRBV7-2	TRBD2	TGTGCCAGCACCCGACTAGCGGGAGGGACAGATACGCAGTATTTT	CASTRLAGGTDTQYF
TRBJ2-3	-	TRBV11-2	-	TGTGCCAGCAGCTTAGTCGTGGGGGCGGCCCCAGATACGCAGTATTTT	CASSLVVGAAPDTQYF
TRBJ2-1	-	TRBV27	-	TGTGCCAGCAGTTTGCAATCCTACAATGAGCAGTTCTTC	CASSLQSYNEQFF
TRBJ1-2	once	TRBV6-5	TRBD1	TGTGCCAGCAGTTCTTACGACAGGGGGCCGATTGGCTACACCTTC	CASSSYDRGPIGYTF
TRBJ2-2	-	TRBV4-2	-	TGTGCCAGCAGCCAGCCAGGGGAAAACACCGGGGAGCTGTTTTTT	CASSQPGENTGELFF
TRBJ2-7	-	TRBV10-1	TRBD1	TGCGCCAGCAGTGAAATAGGACAGGAACCCTACGAGCAGTACTTC	CASSEIGQEPYEQYF
TRBJ2-3	-	TRBV9	-	TGTGCCAGCAGCATGGACAGTTTAGATACGCAGTATTTT	CASSMDSLDTQYF
TRBJ2-5	-	TRBV19	-	TGTGCCAGAATCCCGGTGGAGGAAGAGACCCAGTACTTC	CARIPVEEETQYF
TRBJ2-1	-	TRBV27	-	TGTGCCAGCAGTCCTAGTATTTTAGGCGATGAGCAGTTCTTC	CASSPSILGDEQFF
TRBJ1-1	-	TRBV7-3	-	TGTGCCAGCAGCTTAATGGGGGGCTCGAACACTGAAGCTTTCTTT	CASSLMGGSNTEAFF
TRBJ1-6	-	TRBV2	-	TGTGCCAGCACATTGACAGGTGTGGAATCCTATAATTCACCCCTCCACTTT	CASTLTGVESYNSPLHF
TRBJ1-1	-	TRBV13	-	TGTGCCAGCAGCTCCCTGGGGGGGGGCGGAATGAACACTGAAGCTTTCTTT	CASSSLGGGGMNTEAFF
TRBJ1-1	-	TRBV29-1	TRBD1	TGCAGCGTTGACCGGGAGGGGGCGAACACTGAAGCTTTCTTT	CSVDREGANTEAFF
TRBJ1-2	once	TRBV27	TRBD1	TGTGCCAGCAGTTTGGGGACAGGGGTTTATGGCTACACCTTC	CASSLGTGVYGYTF
TRBJ1-1	-	TRBV30	-	TGTGCCTGGAGTCCGACTCAGGGGCCCATGAACACTGAAGCTTTCTTT	CAWSPTQGPMNTEAFF
TRBJ1-3	few	TRBV4-3	-	TGCGCCAGCAGCCCTGGGTCCTCCGAGGGAAACACCATATATTTT	CASSPGSSEGNTIYF
TRBJ2-1	-	TRBV6-5	TRBD2	TGTGCCAGCAGTTACTCGGGGGGGGGCAATGAGCAGTTCTTC	CASSYSGGGNEQFF
TRBJ1-1	once	TRBV19	TRBD1	TGTGCCAGTAGCGCGACAGGGTCTATGAACACTGAAGCTTTCTTT	CASSATGSMNTEAFF
TRBJ2-2	-	TRBV13	TRBD1	TGTGCCAGCAGCCCTAAGGACAGGGTCGGACCGAACACCGGGGAGCTGTTTTTT	CASSPKDRVGPNTGELFF
TRBJ2-5	-	TRBV6-1	-	TGTGCCAGCAGTGGCCCGTACCAAGAGACCCAGTACTTC	CASSGPYQETQYF
TRBJ1-5	-	TRBV6-5	-	TGTGCCAGCAGTTCTCTAGGGGCGGGTCAGCCCCAGCATTTT	CASSSLGAGQPQHF
TRBJ1-3	-	TRBV4-1	-	TGCGCCAGCAGCCAAGAATCGATCGCTGGAAACACCATATATTTT	CASSQESIAGNTIYF
TRBJ1-6	-	TRBV6-1	-	TGTGCCAGCAGTGCCCGCAAACTGGAGCCACCCCTCCACTTT	CASSARKLEPPLHF
TRBJ2-1	few	TRBV6-4	-	TGTGCCAGCAGTGACTCAGGAGGGGAGGTCTACAATGAGCAGTTCTTC	CASSDSGGEVYNEQFF
TRBJ2-7	-	TRBV9	-	TGTGCCAGCAGCGTAGTGGGCCACGGGGACGAGCAGTACTTC	CASSVVGHGDEQYF
TRBJ2-7	-	TRBV4-3	-	TGCGCCAGCAGCCAAGATCCAGGCAGCTCCTACGAGCAGTACTTC	CASSQDPGSSYEQYF
TRBJ2-3	once	TRBV19	TRBD2	TGTGCCAGTAGCACTTGGGTAGCGGGCCTCACAGATACGCAGTATTTT	CASSTWVAGLTDTQYF
TRBJ2-5	-	TRBV7-9	-	TGTGCCAGCAGCCCGGGACCTTTACAAGAGACCCAGTACTTC	CASSPGPLQETQYF
TRBJ1-3	-	TRBV11-3	-	TGTGCCAGCAGCTGGCAGGGGAGCTCTGGAAACACCATATATTTT	CASSWQGSSGNTIYF
TRBJ1-1	-	TRBV7-9	-	TGTGCCAGCAGCACGCTCGCGAACAGAGCTTTCTTT	CASSTLANRAFF
TRBJ2-2	few	TRBV13	TRBD1	TGTGCCAGCAGCCTCAGGACAGGGGAAAACGGGGAGCTGTTTTTT	CASSLRTGENGELFF
TRBJ2-7	-	TRBV4-3	-	TGCGCCAGCAGCCAGGGGGATCCCAGCGACGAGCAGTACTTC	CASSQGDPSDEQYF
TRBJ1-1	-	TRBV29-1	-	TGCAGCGTTGTGAGTGGGCGCACTGAAGCTTTCTTT	CSVVSGRTEAFF
TRBJ2-3	-	TRBV7-3	TRBD2	TGTGCCAGCAGCCAGACCGGGACTAGCGGGGGGGCCGGCACAGATACGCAGTATTTT	CASSQTGTSGGAGTDTQYF
TRBJ2-7	-	TRBV30	-	TGTGCCTGGAGTGTTAGCGGTAACTACGAGCAGTACTTC	CAWSVSGNYEQYF
TRBJ2-1	-	TRBV13	TRBD2	TGTGCCAGCAGCTTTCCGGGACTAACTTACAATGAGCAGTTCTTC	CASSFPGLTYNEQFF